One and the same sample provided the 12 T cell receptor beta chains below, sequenced in a study of cytomegalovirus exposure and HLA in healthy donors. PCR primers comprised 60 Vbeta and 13 Jbeta primers. Sequencing was performed with immunoSEQ multiplex PCR; in TCRdb, only in-frame clones are kept and a portion is missing. The sample lists around 190,000 clones; roughly 80% were seen once. The specimen sequenced was PBMCs. These TCRs come from a woman between 18 and 29 years old in good health and CMV-seronegative.

J is TRBJ2-7 and V is TRBV16; D is possibly TRBD2 (6 bases). CDR3 size: 12 residues. Trimming removed 1 base from V and 6 bases from J, with 7 bases in between. Germline CDR1 reads KGHSY; CDR2 reads FQNENV. The CDR3 coding sequence is TGTGCCAGCAGCCAATTGGGGGGCGAGCAGTACTTC. Protein: CASSQLGGEQYF.

This clone was detected once. V is TRBV5-6 and J is TRBJ2-2; maybe TRBD1 (6 bases). The V gene lost 0 bases and the J gene lost 6 bases, with 12 bases spanning the gap. CDR3 length: 15 residues. CDR1 SGHDT and CDR2 YYEEEE come from the germline V gene. This chain's CDR3 is CASSLETGLSGELFF. DNA of the CDR3: TGTGCCAGCAGCTTGGAAACAGGGTTGTCCGGGGAGCTGTTTTTT.

J is TRBJ1-4 and V is TRBV5-1; D may be TRBD1 (5 bases). Germline loops: CDR1 SGHRS, CDR2 YFSETQ. Deletions cut 2 bases from V and 7 bases from J, with 18 bases between. The CDR3 totals 16 residues. CDR3 sequence reads: CASSFNSGGRGEKLFF. The CDR3 coding sequence is TGCGCCAGCAGCTTTAATTCCGGGGGAAGGGGTGAAAAACTGTTTTTT.

The rearrangement uses TRBV6-5 and TRBJ2-1; weak D call: TRBD1 (6 bases). Trimming took 7 bases from V and 4 from J, leaving 11 bases between them. This CDR3 comprises 13 residues. Germline V gene lookup returns CDR1 MNHEY and CDR2 SVGAGI. This CDR3 reads CASKDSGYNEQFF. CDR3 bases: TGTGCCAGCAAGGACAGTGGTTACAATGAGCAGTTCTTC.

V and J are TRBV30 and TRBJ2-7, with 7 bases identical to TRBD2. With 1 base clipped from V and 6 bases from J, the junction kept 6 bases outside the gene matches. The CDR3 is made up of 13 amino acids. Germline V gene lookup returns CDR1 GTSNPN and CDR2 SVGIG (reference sequence). The CDR3 loop is CAWSAAASGEQYF. The CDR3 region has the DNA TGTGCCTGGAGTGCGGCGGCTAGCGGCGAGCAGTACTTC.

This rearrangement joins TRBV28 to TRBJ2-4; 8 bases are a match to TRBD1. The trim removed 5 bases at V and 2 bases at J, leaving 5 bases unmatched. The germline gives CDR1 MDHEN, CDR2 SYDVKM. There are 15 residues in the CDR3. The CDR3 sequence is CASSATGGTKNIQYF. The CDR3 DNA reads TGTGCCAGCAGTGCCACAGGGGGTACCAAAAACATTCAGTACTTC. Full variable domain (rest looked up from reference TRBV28 and TRBJ2-4): DVKVTQSSRYLVKRTGEKVFLECVQDMDHENMFWYRQDPGLGLRLIYFSYDVKMKEKGDIPEGYSVSREKKERFSLILESASTNQTSMYLCASSATGGTKNIQYFGAGTRLSVL.

J is TRBJ2-2 and V is TRBV18; D possibly corresponds to TRBD1 (5 bases). Germline V gene lookup returns CDR1 KGHSH and CDR2 LQKENI. Trimming cost V 0 bases and J 6 bases, with 11 bases left between them. This CDR3 spans 15 amino acids. Here the CDR3 DNA reads TGTGCCAGCTCACCACCAACAGGATGGGCCGGGGAGCTGTTTTTT. It yields the protein CASSPPTGWAGELFF.

The chain uses TRBV5-6 and TRBJ2-7; 11 bases line up with TRBD2. Germline V CDR1 and CDR2: SGHDT, YYEEEE. CDR3 length equals 19 residues. Trimming cost V 1 base and J 0 bases; bases outside gene matches: 12. The CDR3 sequence is CASSLLQGLAVSYSYEQYF. CDR3 bases: TGTGCCAGCAGCTTGCTCCAGGGACTAGCGGTGTCATACTCCTACGAGCAGTACTTC.

This clone was observed a few times. The chain employs TRBV5-8 and TRBJ2-5, with TRBD1 as a possible D gene (5 bases). The CDR3 totals 16 residues. The germline V and J ends were trimmed by 4 bases and 5 bases, with 21 bases remaining between them. Germline CDR1 SGHTS, CDR2 YDEGEE. The CDR3 here is CASSPHFAGFSETQYF. As DNA, the CDR3 is TGTGCCAGCAGCCCCCACTTTGCAGGGTTTAGTGAGACCCAGTACTTC.

V gene TRBV5-1 combines with J gene TRBJ2-2; possible D gene TRBD1, 5 bases. The CDR3 spans 15 residues. CDR1 SGHRS and CDR2 YFSETQ come from the germline V gene. Trimming shortened V by 1 base and J by 4 bases, and 11 bases separated the two germline ends. The CDR3 reads CASSLSAGRTGELFF. The CDR3 DNA reads TGCGCCAGCAGCTTGAGCGCAGGGCGCACCGGGGAGCTGTTTTTT. The full variable domain, with the rest looked up from reference TRBV5-1 and TRBJ2-2, is KAGVTQTPRYLIKTRGQQVTLSCSPISGHRSVSWYQQTPGQGLQFLFEYFSETQRNKGNFPGRFSGRQFSNSRSEMNVSTLELGDSALYLCASSLSAGRTGELFFGEGSRLTVL.

This chain connects TRBV28 to TRBJ1-6; TRBD1 is a possible D gene (5 bases). The CDR3 is 16 amino acids. Germline V gene data show CDR1 as MDHEN and CDR2 as SYDVKM. Trimming took 7 bases from V and 4 from J, leaving 17 bases between them. CDR3 sequence: CASILGGAPYNSPLHF. The CDR3 DNA sequence: TGTGCCAGCATCTTAGGAGGGGCTCCATATAATTCACCCCTCCACTTT.

The V and J genes are TRBV28 and TRBJ2-7; D is undetermined. The germline V and J ends were trimmed by 2 bases and 1 base, with 12 bases remaining between them. The germline V gene encodes CDR1 MDHEN and CDR2 SYDVKM. The CDR3 has 15 residues. CDR3: CASSLRSPGSYEQYF. The CDR3 DNA follows: TGTGCCAGCAGTTTACGTTCGCCAGGATCCTACGAGCAGTACTTC.